The 4 T cell receptor beta chains given below trace back to one sample, sequenced in a study of blood T cell repertoires in COVID-19. The assay was immunoSEQ multiplex PCR, and TCRdb's table has in-frame clones only and misses some. The table shows about 430,000 clones, with around nine tenths occurring only once. Sample: PBMCs or T cells enriched from blood (not recorded which). These receptors all come from a woman younger than 35 who had been exposed to COVID-19.

This clone was detected only a few times. The chain employs TRBV25-1 and TRBJ1-1; D is possibly TRBD1 (6 bases). Germline CDR1 and CDR2: MGHDK and SYGVNS. The CDR3 is 16 residues long. Between the trimmed V and J ends, which lost 3 bases and 6 bases, there was a span of 20 bases. CDR3 sequence (DNA): TGTGCCAGCAGTGAGAGCTCTCCAGCCGGGGGGCCTGAAGCTTTCTTT. Its translation: CASSESSPAGGPEAFF.

The V and J genes are TRBV14 and TRBJ1-2; 10 positions match TRBD1. The CDR3 spans 14 residues. Germline lookup yields CDR1 SGHDN and CDR2 FVKESK. Trimming removed 3 bases from V and 5 bases from J; junction bases left unmatched: 3. CDR3 DNA sequence: TGTGCCAGCAGCCAGGGACAGGGGCGGTATGGCTACACCTTC. It specifies CASSQGQGRYGYTF.

V and J are TRBV10-2 and TRBJ2-1, with 12 nucleotides matching TRBD2. CDR3 length equals 15 residues. The germline V gene encodes CDR1 WSHSY and CDR2 SAAADI. The junction had 5 bases not matched to a gene; V was cut back by 4 bases and J by 7 bases. The CDR3, as DNA: TGCGCCAGCAGTGCCCTAGCGGGAGGGCCAAATGAGCAGTTCTTC. This gives the protein CASSALAGGPNEQFF.

The J gene is TRBJ1-1, the V gene TRBV19, with 7 positions matching TRBD1. This CDR3 comprises 14 residues. The germline V gene encodes CDR1 LNHDA and CDR2 SQIVND (reference sequence). Unmatched junction bases numbered 8, after V lost 5 bases and J lost 5 bases. CDR3: CASSATGVGTEAFF. DNA of the CDR3: TGTGCCAGTAGTGCCACAGGGGTAGGAACTGAAGCTTTCTTT.